This T cell receptor (beta chain) was sequenced in a study of Graves' ophthalmopathy and Graves' hyperthyroidism. In germline, CDR1 is MGHDK, CDR2 SYGVNS. The V end lost 5 bases, the J end lost 2 bases, and 15 bases lay between the germline ends. The CDR3 length is 16 residues. Scientists amplified the TCR beta CDR3 regions from RNA transcripts. RT-PCR with HTBI primers came first, then second-round multiplex PCR. One entry per CDR3 protein results from TCRdb running MiXCR on the multiplex PCR reads. This table holds approximately 700,000 distinct CDR3 sequences, roughly 40% found once. The chain is built from TRBV25-1 and TRBJ1-4; D might be TRBD1 (5 bases). This clonotype was obtained from an adult man with Graves' ophthalmopathy. The sample was peripheral blood. CDR3 coding DNA: TGTGCCAGCAGTTCCATCAGGGATCTCACTAATGAAAAACTGTTTTTT. Its protein product is CASSSIRDLTNEKLFF. The full variable domain, rest sourced from reference TRBV25-1 and TRBJ1-4, is EADIYQTPRYLVIGTGKKITLECSQTMGHDKMYWYQQDPGMELHLIHYSYGVNSTEKGDLSSESTVSRIRTEHFPLTLESARPSHTSQYLCASSSIRDLTNEKLFFGSGTQLSVL.